This TCR beta chain was observed in a study of T cell responses to AZD1222 COVID-19 vaccine. General observations from the study: Seropositive AZD1222 recipients at baseline numbered only five or six. Clonal diversity may have been underestimated in mostly white British donors. In all cases, repertoires were sampled only after the peak T cell response.

TCRdb's copy holds only in-frame clones and misses some; the assay was immunoSEQ multiplex PCR. The data hold more than 140,000 clones, with 89% observed a single time. A note on this clone: The antigen is not known.

The sequence came from an adult in good health. The material sequenced was peripheral blood, taken on day 0 of AZD1222 vaccination.

CDR3 in DNA: TGTGCCAGCTCACCTTCAGGACAGGGAGCCCCTCGTGAGCAGTACTTC. Its protein is CASSPSGQGAPREQYF. The chain couples TRBV18 to TRBJ2-7; 8 positions match TRBD1. The CDR3 totals 16 residues. After removal of 3 bases from V and 7 bases from J, the junction contained 14 bases not matched to a gene. CDR1 is KGHSH, CDR2 LQKENI, per germline.